Each of the 13 T cell receptor beta chains below was sequenced from the same sample in a study of shared clonotypes between healthy human individuals. Naivety among CD8 cells was defined by CD45RO negativity and positive CCR7 selection, thereby excluding terminally differentiated effector memory CD45RA+ cells. TCRdb keeps only in-frame clones here, not all; method: immunoSEQ multiplex PCR. The sample shows about 1,900,000 clones, about 95% of them seen only once. The sample consisted of naive CD8+ T cells sorted from blood. The receptors were sampled from a man younger than 30 in good health.

The V and J genes are TRBV5-1 and TRBJ1-2; TRBD1 aligns across 8 bases. Germline V gives CDR1 SGHRS, CDR2 YFSETQ. Losses at the gene ends were 3 bases for V and 7 bases for J; bases not matched to a gene: 8. The CDR3 runs 14 residues. Here the CDR3 reads CASSWTGLDGGYTF. The CDR3 nucleotides read TGCGCCAGCAGCTGGACAGGGTTGGATGGTGGCTACACCTTC.

J is TRBJ1-1 and V is TRBV4-1; D perhaps matches TRBD1 (5 bases). CDR1 MGHRA and CDR2 YSYEKL come from the germline V gene. The ends were cut back, 5 bases at V and 0 bases at J, with 16 bases in the middle. The CDR3 has 16 amino acids. The DNA for the CDR3 is TGCGCCAGCAGCGACTTCACAGGCACAATGAACACTGAAGCTTTCTTT. Its translation: CASSDFTGTMNTEAFF.

Regarding this clone: Other DNA sequences in this sample translate to the same CDR3. The rearrangement links TRBV27 to TRBJ2-5; D is uncertain. The CDR3 totals 12 residues. Germline values: CDR1 MNHEY, CDR2 SMNVEV (reference sequence). V was shortened by 5 bases and J by 5 bases, with 9 bases between the two germline ends. CDR3 nucleotides: TGTGCCAGCAGTCCCGCCGGGGAGACCCAGTACTTC. Its translation: CASSPAGETQYF.

The rearrangement links TRBV7-2 to TRBJ1-5; D may be TRBD1 (5 bases). V was shortened by 3 bases and J by 2 bases, with 11 bases between the two germline ends. Germline lookup yields CDR1 SGHTA and CDR2 FQGNSA. CDR3 length: 15 amino acids. CDR3 region: CASSFYMGGNQPQHF. DNA for the CDR3: TGTGCCAGCAGCTTTTATATGGGGGGCAATCAGCCCCAGCATTTT.

The chain is built from TRBV9 and TRBJ2-1, with D unresolved. The CDR3 contains 13 residues. The germline V gene encodes CDR1 SGDLS and CDR2 YYNGEE. The V end was cut by 0 bases, the J end by 8 bases, with 9 bases between. CDR3 amino acids: CASSVEVFHEQFF. CDR3 coding DNA: TGTGCCAGCAGCGTAGAAGTCTTCCATGAGCAGTTCTTC.

The chain uses TRBV6-1 and TRBJ2-7; D is unclear. The CDR3 length is 14 residues. The V gene's germline CDR1 is MNHNS and CDR2 SASEGT. Trimming took 6 bases from V and 2 from J, leaving 14 bases between them. Here the CDR3 DNA reads TGTGCCAGCAGCGAGATGTGGCCCCCCTACGAGCAGTACTTC. Its translation: CASSEMWPPYEQYF.

The chain's CDR3 is CASSLVAPTDTQYF. The CDR3, as DNA: TGTGCCAGCAGCTTAGTAGCGCCCACAGATACGCAGTATTTT. The chain joins TRBV7-9 to TRBJ2-3, with D possibly TRBD2 on 5 matching bases. This CDR3 has 14 amino acids. Trimming left V 1 base short and J 2 bases short, with 7 bases between. The V gene's germline CDR1 is SEHNR and CDR2 FQNEAQ (reference sequence).

The CDR3 protein is CASSWDRASKETQYF. The CDR3 region has the DNA TGCGCCAGCAGCTGGGACAGGGCCTCCAAAGAGACCCAGTACTTC. The chain uses TRBV5-1 and TRBJ2-5; 9 bases are shared with TRBD1. Germline-derived CDR1 and CDR2 are SGHRS and YFSETQ. The CDR3 extends over 15 amino acids. Trimming cost V 3 bases and J 3 bases; bases outside gene matches: 6.

The rearrangement uses TRBV5-1 and TRBJ2-3; D is perhaps TRBD2 (6 bases). V lost 6 bases, J lost 3 bases, and 14 bases lay in between. Germline CDR1 is SGHRS and CDR2 is YFSETQ. The CDR3 is made up of 14 amino acids. This CDR3 reads CASTNPTSTDTQYF. In DNA form, the CDR3 reads TGCGCCAGCACCAACCCGACTAGTACAGATACGCAGTATTTT.

The J gene is TRBJ2-7, the V gene TRBV7-9; D remains unclear. CDR1 is SEHNR and CDR2 is FQNEAQ in the germline V gene (reference sequence). The CDR3 runs 13 residues. V lost 2 bases and J lost 5, with 10 bases in between. CDR3: CASSLSVGNEQYF. The DNA for the CDR3 is TGTGCCAGCAGCTTAAGCGTAGGGAACGAGCAGTACTTC.

The chain links TRBV28 to TRBJ2-7; 9 nucleotides line up with TRBD1. Per germline, CDR1 MDHEN and CDR2 SYDVKM. Losses at the gene ends were 3 bases for V and 5 bases for J; bases not matched to a gene: 5. The CDR3 sequence is 14 residues long. The CDR3: CASSLSGTGNEQYF. The CDR3 DNA reads as TGTGCCAGCAGTTTGTCCGGGACAGGGAACGAGCAGTACTTC.

This chain links TRBV13 with TRBJ2-1; D may be TRBD1 (6 bases). V gave up 4 bases and J gave up 3 bases, with 10 bases separating them. Germline lookup yields CDR1 PRHDT and CDR2 FYEKMQ (reference sequence). The CDR3 length is 14 residues. This chain's CDR3 is CASSSGQLYNEQFF. The CDR3 DNA is TGTGCCAGCAGCTCAGGACAGCTCTACAATGAGCAGTTCTTC.

The V and J genes are TRBV2 and TRBJ1-2; possible D gene TRBD1, 6 bases. The CDR3 runs to 12 residues. Germline values: CDR1 SNHLY, CDR2 FYNNEI. The V and J ends lost 7 bases and 8 bases respectively, with 14 bases between them. The DNA for the CDR3 is TGTGCCAGCATGGAGGGGGATGGGGGCTACACCTTC. Encoded protein: CASMEGDGGYTF. The full variable domain, in which reference TRBV2 and TRBJ1-2 provide the parts outside the CDR3, is EPEVTQTPSHQVTQMGQEVILRCVPISNHLYFYWYRQILGQKVEFLVSFYNNEISEKSEIFDDQFSVERPDGSNFTLKIRSTKLEDSAMYFCASMEGDGGYTFGSGTRLTVV.